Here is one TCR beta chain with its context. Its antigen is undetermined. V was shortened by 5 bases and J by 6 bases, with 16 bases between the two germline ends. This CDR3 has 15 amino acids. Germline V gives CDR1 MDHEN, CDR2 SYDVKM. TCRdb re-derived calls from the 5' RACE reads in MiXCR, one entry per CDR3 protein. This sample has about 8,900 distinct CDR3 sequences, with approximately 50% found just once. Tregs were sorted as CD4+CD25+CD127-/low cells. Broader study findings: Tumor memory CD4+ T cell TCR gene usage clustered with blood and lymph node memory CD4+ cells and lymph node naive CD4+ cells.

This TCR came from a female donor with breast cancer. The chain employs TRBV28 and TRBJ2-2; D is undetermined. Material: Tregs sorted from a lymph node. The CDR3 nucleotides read TGTGCCAGCAGTGAATTTATAGTTTCACCCGGGGAGCTGTTTTTT. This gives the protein CASSEFIVSPGELFF.